These 21 T cell receptor beta chains were sequenced from one sample in a study of blood T cells in healthy people across ages. A second PCR of 7 to 11 cycles used a sample-barcoded 5' primer and a J-beta primer mix. MiXCR, applied by TCRdb to the 5' RACE reads, yields one record per CDR3 protein. The table has about 640,000 distinct CDR3 sequences, approximately 50% seen once; the top ten hold 35% to 40%. Sequencing input: blood. Receptors originate from a man aged 60-69 years in good health.

In its sample, this clonotype was seen once. V usage is TRBV21-1 and J usage is TRBJ2-3; the listed D gene, TRBD1, was not tested against the DNA. TRBV21-1 is a pseudogene segment. The CDR3 is 13 residues long. CDR3 loop: CAIKRGGTDTQYF. In DNA, the CDR3 is TGTGCCATCAAACGGGGGGGGACAGATACGCAGTATTTT.

The sample holds many counts of this clonotype. The CDR3 loop reads CASSLSQQETQYF. The CDR3, as DNA: TGTGCCAGCAGTTTGTCACAACAAGAGACCCAGTACTTC. The V and J genes are TRBV28 and TRBJ2-5; unclear D gene. The CDR3 is 13 residues long. In germline, CDR1 is MDHEN, CDR2 SYDVKM. V gave up 3 bases and J gave up 2 bases, with 7 bases separating them.

This clonotype appeared a few times. The chain employs TRBV20-1 and TRBJ1-4; D perhaps matches TRBD1 (5 bases). This CDR3 spans 14 amino acids. Trimming pared 0 bases from V and 7 bases from J, leaving 12 bases between. The V gene's germline CDR1 is DFQATT and CDR2 SNEGSKA (reference sequence). Written as DNA, the CDR3 is TGCAGTGCTAGAGATCGGAAGGGGACTGAAAAACTGTTTTTT. It translates to CSARDRKGTEKLFF.

In its sample, this clonotype was seen many times. This sequence joins TRBV2 and TRBJ2-7; 10 nucleotides align to TRBD1. The CDR3 totals 15 residues. V dropped 8 bases and J dropped 2; count of bases not matched to a gene: 9. Germline lookup yields CDR1 SNHLY and CDR2 FYNNEI. The CDR3 sequence: CASGRRGQGTYEQYF. The CDR3 DNA is TGTGCCAGCGGACGGAGGGGACAGGGGACCTACGAGCAGTACTTC.

This clonotype has a handful of counts. The J gene is TRBJ2-5, the V gene TRBV10-1; the D gene is possibly TRBD2 (6 bases). CDR3 length: 14 amino acids. Germline values: CDR1 WNHNN, CDR2 SYGVQD (reference sequence). Trimming left V 3 bases short and J 2 bases short, with 10 bases between. Here the CDR3 DNA reads TGCGCCAGCAGTGATGGAGGGCCTCAAGAGACCCAGTACTTC. Amino acids: CASSDGGPQETQYF.

This chain connects TRBV20-1 to TRBJ2-1, with D perhaps matching TRBD2 (7 bases). Looked up from germline, CDR1 is DFQATT and CDR2 is SNEGSKA (reference sequence). V was shortened by 2 bases and J by 8 bases, with 10 bases between the two germline ends. The CDR3 consists of 12 residues. The CDR3 here is CSARRGGDEQFF. CDR3 sequence (DNA): TGCAGTGCTAGAAGGGGGGGGGATGAGCAGTTCTTC.

The V gene is TRBV15, the J gene TRBJ1-5; TRBD1 is a possible D gene (5 bases). Germline V gene lookup returns CDR1 LNHNV and CDR2 YYDKDF (reference sequence). The CDR3 sequence is 16 residues long. Deletions cut 2 bases from V and 3 bases from J, with 14 bases between. CDR3: CATSRNPTAINQPQHF. CDR3 in DNA: TGTGCCACCAGCAGAAACCCGACAGCTATCAATCAGCCCCAGCATTTT. The complete variable domain, with remaining parts taken from reference TRBV15 and TRBJ1-5, reads DAMVIQNPRYQVTQFGKPVTLSCSQTLNHNVMYWYQQKSSQAPKLLFHYYDKDFNNEADTPDNFQSRRPNTSFCFLDIRSPGLGDTAMYLCATSRNPTAINQPQHFGDGTRLSIL.

The chain has TRBV20-1 and TRBJ2-7; 7 bases map to TRBD2. CDR3 size: 13 residues. From germline, CDR1 is DFQATT and CDR2 SNEGSKA (reference sequence). Trimming took 3 bases from V and 2 from J; bases not matched to a gene: 4. The CDR3 bases are TGCAGTGCTAGCGGGGGGTCCGCCTACGAGCAGTACTTC. It encodes CSASGGSAYEQYF.

Worth noting for this clonotype: A much bigger clone sits one base away, suggesting this may be a read error. The V call is TRBV4-2, the J call TRBJ1-2; D unclear. The CDR3 spans 14 residues. Germline V gives CDR1 LGHNA, CDR2 YNFKEQ. The CDR3 DNA is TGTGCCAGCAGCCAAGATATGGCAGGCTATAGCTACACCTTC. Translation: CASSQDMAGYSYTF.

This chain uses TRBV2 with TRBJ1-4; the D gene is possibly TRBD1 (5 bases). The CDR3 is 13 residues long. CDR1 is SNHLY and CDR2 is FYNNEI in the germline V gene. The V and J ends lost 5 bases and 5 bases respectively, with 9 bases between them. The CDR3 coding sequence is TGTGCCAGCAGTCGCAGGGAGAATGAAAAACTGTTTTTT. Translation: CASSRRENEKLFF.

This rearrangement joins TRBV3-1 to TRBJ1-1; the D is unclear. V lost 1 base to trimming and J lost 8 bases, with 11 bases between them. The CDR3 contains 13 residues. The germline V gene encodes CDR1 LGHDT and CDR2 YNNKEL (reference sequence). Here the CDR3 reads CASSQATATEAFF. CDR3 sequence (DNA): TGTGCCAGCAGCCAAGCAACGGCTACGGAAGCTTTCTTT. The full variable domain, with the rest looked up from reference TRBV3-1 and TRBJ1-1, is DTAVSQTPKYLVTQMGNDKSIKCEQNLGHDTMYWYKQDSKKFLKIMFSYNNKELIINETVPNRFSPKSPDKAHLNLHINSLELGDSAVYFCASSQATATEAFFGQGTRLTVV.

The V call is TRBV5-1, the J call TRBJ1-1; D remains unclear. This CDR3 is 13 amino acids long. V was shortened by 1 base and J by 0 bases, with 4 bases between the two germline ends. Looked up from germline, CDR1 is SGHRS and CDR2 is YFSETQ. The CDR3 coding sequence is TGCGCCAGCAGCTTGTTTATGAACACTGAAGCTTTCTTT. Protein sequence: CASSLFMNTEAFF. Full variable domain (missing parts from reference TRBV5-1 and TRBJ1-1): KAGVTQTPRYLIKTRGQQVTLSCSPISGHRSVSWYQQTPGQGLQFLFEYFSETQRNKGNFPGRFSGRQFSNSRSEMNVSTLELGDSALYLCASSLFMNTEAFFGQGTRLTVV.

The table lists this clonotype with many counts. A junction boundary mismatches the germline segment, possibly from a read error. This chain uses TRBV5-1 with TRBJ2-5; D unresolved. Germline V lookup: CDR1 SGHRS, CDR2 YFSETQ. The length of the CDR3 is 13 residues. The CDR3 coding sequence is TGTGCCAGCAGCGCCGGACCCCAAGAGACCCAGTACTTC. Translation: CASSAGPQETQYF.

V usage is TRBV29-1 and J usage is TRBJ2-3; 8 bases map to TRBD1. With V trimmed by 5 bases and J by 0 bases, 7 bases remained unmatched. The CDR3 is made up of 15 amino acids. From germline, CDR1 is SQVTM and CDR2 ANQGSEA. CDR3 in amino acids: CSVLDRGSSTDTQYF. CDR3 in DNA: TGCAGCGTTTTAGACAGGGGTTCTAGCACAGATACGCAGTATTTT.

The V and J genes are TRBV10-3 and TRBJ2-3; TRBD1 or TRBD2 may be the D gene (5 bases each). The CDR3 is 17 amino acids. CDR1 is ENHRY, CDR2 SYGVKD, per germline. The germline V and J ends were trimmed by 3 bases and 1 base, with 17 bases remaining between them. In nucleotides, the CDR3 is TGTGCCATCAGTGAAAGGTCCAGGGCGGGCGGCACAGATACGCAGTATTTT. Protein sequence: CAISERSRAGGTDTQYF.

The chain links TRBV5-1 to TRBJ1-1; D is ambiguous. V lost 4 bases and J lost 5, with 15 bases in between. The V gene's germline CDR1 is SGHRS and CDR2 YFSETQ. The CDR3 runs 14 residues. The CDR3 bases are TGCGCCAGCAGCCGGGTGAGGGTCGAGACTGAAGCTTTCTTT. This gives the protein CASSRVRVETEAFF.

This clonotype was detected only a few times. V is TRBV5-1 and J is TRBJ1-6, with D possibly matching TRBD1 (5 bases). The V end lost 2 bases, the J end lost 6 bases, and 9 bases lay between the germline ends. The CDR3 length is 14 residues. Germline values: CDR1 SGHRS, CDR2 YFSETQ. CDR3 sequence (DNA): TGCGCCAGCAGCTTACCAGGGTTTAATTCACCCCTCCACTTT. This encodes CASSLPGFNSPLHF.

This clonotype was picked up a small number of times. The chain employs TRBV12-3 or TRBV12-4 and TRBJ2-2, with D perhaps assigned TRBD1 or TRBD2 (5 bases each). V lost 3 bases, J lost 3 bases, and 11 bases lay in between. The CDR3 is 15 residues long. This CDR3 reads CASSLGGTHTGELFF. The CDR3 coding sequence is TGTGCCAGCAGTTTGGGTGGGACCCACACCGGGGAGCTGTTTTTT.

The chain carries TRBV4-2 and TRBJ2-4; D gene uncertain. The J call is doubtful: the DNA matches TRBJ2-7 better. The CDR3 totals 11 residues. CDR1 is LGHNA and CDR2 is YNFKEQ in the germline V gene. DNA of the CDR3: TGTGCCAGCAGGGGTCAAGTCGAGCAGTACTTC. This sequence encodes CASRGQVEQYF.

The gene calls are TRBV20-1 and TRBJ2-5; 10 bases match TRBD2. With V trimmed by 4 bases and J by 0 bases, 5 bases remained unmatched. CDR1 is DFQATT, CDR2 SNEGSKA, per germline (reference sequence). The CDR3 runs to 15 residues. The CDR3 loop is CSATPGLANQETQYF. DNA of the CDR3: TGCAGTGCTACACCGGGACTAGCGAACCAAGAGACCCAGTACTTC.

The chain recombines TRBV10-3 with TRBJ2-1; TRBD2 aligns across 14 bases. The germline CDR1 and CDR2 sequences are ENHRY and SYGVKD. V shed 2 bases, J shed 8 bases, and the junction held 8 bases outside the gene matches. The CDR3 sequence is 17 residues long. The CDR3 spells CAISEPGLAGGSDEQFF. CDR3 DNA: TGTGCCATCAGTGAGCCCGGACTAGCGGGGGGTAGCGATGAGCAGTTCTTC.